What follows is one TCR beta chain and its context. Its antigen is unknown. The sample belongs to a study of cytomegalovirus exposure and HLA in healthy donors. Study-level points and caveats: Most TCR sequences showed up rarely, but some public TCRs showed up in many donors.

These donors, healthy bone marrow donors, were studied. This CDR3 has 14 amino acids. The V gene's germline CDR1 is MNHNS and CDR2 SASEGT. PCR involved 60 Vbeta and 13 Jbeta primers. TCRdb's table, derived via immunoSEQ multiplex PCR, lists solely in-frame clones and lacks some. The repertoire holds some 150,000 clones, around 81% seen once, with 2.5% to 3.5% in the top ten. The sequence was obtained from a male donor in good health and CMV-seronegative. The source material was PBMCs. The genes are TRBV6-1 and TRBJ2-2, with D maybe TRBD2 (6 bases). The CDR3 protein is CAAGSGLGTGELFF. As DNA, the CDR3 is TGTGCAGCGGGTTCGGGATTAGGAACCGGGGAGCTGTTTTTT.